These 16 T cell receptor beta chains were all obtained from the same sample, sequenced in a study of cytomegalovirus exposure and HLA in healthy donors. The primer mix had 60 Vbeta and 13 Jbeta primers. Generated by immunoSEQ multiplex PCR, the TCRdb table keeps only in-frame clones and is missing some. The top ten hold roughly 3% of the sample, which has over 150,000 clones, around 70% seen once. Input material: PBMCs. All receptors come from a male donor in good health and CMV-seronegative.

The chain links TRBV14 to TRBJ1-2; D is possibly TRBD1 (6 bases). V gave up 6 bases and J gave up 8 bases, with 19 bases separating them. Germline CDR1 reads SGHDN; CDR2 reads FVKESK. The CDR3 has 14 residues. CDR3 nucleotide sequence: TGTGCCAGCAGTCGCCTAAGGGGGGGCTGGGGCTACACCTTC. Protein sequence: CASSRLRGGWGYTF.

The rearrangement links TRBV6-5 to TRBJ2-1; possible D gene TRBD2, 5 bases. CDR3 length: 13 residues. V dropped 6 bases and J dropped 5 bases, with 11 bases sitting between them. Germline lookup yields CDR1 MNHEY and CDR2 SVGAGI. Here the CDR3 reads CASRSTRDNEQFF. The CDR3 DNA follows: TGTGCCAGCAGATCTACTAGGGACAATGAGCAGTTCTTC.

The rearrangement uses TRBV7-3 and TRBJ2-3, with TRBD2 as a possible D gene (5 bases). This CDR3 has 13 residues. V was shortened by 3 bases and J by 2 bases, with 6 bases between the two germline ends. Germline V gene sequence: CDR1 SGHTA, CDR2 FQGTGA. This chain's CDR3 is CASSFRDTDTQYF. The CDR3 DNA is TGTGCCAGCAGCTTCCGGGACACAGATACGCAGTATTTT.

This rearrangement joins TRBV28 to TRBJ2-3; no clear D. Germline V gene data show CDR1 as MDHEN and CDR2 as SYDVKM. CDR3 length: 13 residues. V gave up 3 bases and J gave up 3 bases, with 7 bases separating them. CDR3 in amino acids: CASSFSGTDTQYF. The DNA for the CDR3 is TGTGCCAGCAGTTTTTCCGGGACAGATACGCAGTATTTT.

This chain links TRBV7-2 with TRBJ2-7, with a weak D call TRBD1 (6 bases). V was pared by 4 bases and J by 6 bases, with 10 bases between. The CDR3 length is 12 residues. Germline V gene data show CDR1 as SGHTA and CDR2 as FQGNSA. CDR3 sequence reads: CASSSDSPEQYF. The DNA for the CDR3 is TGTGCCAGCAGCTCGGACAGTCCCGAGCAGTACTTC.

The gene calls are TRBV6-1 and TRBJ1-3, with D possibly TRBD1 on 6 matching bases. The CDR3 is made up of 16 amino acids. Germline V lookup: CDR1 MNHNS, CDR2 SASEGT. The V gene lost 7 bases and the J gene lost 0 bases, with 16 bases spanning the gap. The CDR3 loop is CASNGADSPSGNTIYF. CDR3 sequence (DNA): TGTGCCAGCAATGGAGCGGACAGCCCCTCTGGAAACACCATATATTTT.

The chain combines TRBV5-4 with TRBJ2-7, with 12 bases that match TRBD2. This CDR3 is built from 15 residues. CDR1 is SGHNT, CDR2 YYREEE, per germline (reference sequence). V trimming: 3 bases; J trimming: 2 bases; junction bases outside the gene matches: 3. The CDR3 protein is CASSSGLAGPYEQYF. CDR3 in DNA: TGTGCCAGCAGCTCGGGACTAGCGGGCCCCTACGAGCAGTACTTC.

In this sample, this clone turned up once. The chain employs TRBV6-1 and TRBJ2-1; 8 bases align to TRBD2. The CDR3 is 13 amino acids. J lost 9 bases, V lost 8 bases, and 9 bases had no gene match. Germline CDR1 is MNHNS and CDR2 is SASEGT. CDR3 sequence reads: CASLPPREGEQFF. For the CDR3, the DNA is TGTGCCAGCCTGCCTCCCCGGGAGGGTGAGCAGTTCTTC.

The genes are TRBV19 and TRBJ1-1; a weak D match, TRBD1 (6 bases). V was cut by 6 bases and J by 6 bases, with 14 bases left in between. From germline, CDR1 is LNHDA and CDR2 SQIVND (reference sequence). The CDR3 runs to 13 residues. The CDR3 here is CASRSGVFSEAFF. The DNA of the CDR3 is TGTGCCAGTAGATCAGGGGTTTTCTCTGAAGCTTTCTTT.

This clone showed up just a few times. The chain uses TRBV6-5 and TRBJ2-3; D is perhaps TRBD2 (5 bases). There are 15 residues in the CDR3. Trimming left V 2 bases short and J 0 bases short, with 9 bases between. The V gene's germline CDR1 is MNHEY and CDR2 SVGAGI. In DNA, the CDR3 is TGTGCCAGCAGTTACCGAGGCGGGAGCACAGATACGCAGTATTTT. The encoded protein is CASSYRGGSTDTQYF.

V and J are TRBV5-1 and TRBJ1-2; the D is unclear. Trimming removed 8 bases at V and 3 bases at J, with 17 bases between. This CDR3 has 14 residues. Germline values: CDR1 SGHRS, CDR2 YFSETQ. Here the CDR3 reads CARPPPGDYYGYTF. The CDR3 DNA sequence: TGCGCCAGACCCCCCCCAGGCGATTACTATGGCTACACCTTC.

This rearrangement joins TRBV4-1 to TRBJ1-1, with TRBD1 matching over 8 bases. Germline trimming cut 6 bases from V and 0 bases from J; bases unmatched to any gene: 12. This CDR3 is built from 17 residues. Germline V gene data show CDR1 as MGHRA and CDR2 as YSYEKL. CDR3 nucleotide sequence: TGCGCCAGCAGGCAACAGGGGGGATCAGGAATGAACACTGAAGCTTTCTTT. Residues: CASRQQGGSGMNTEAFF.

This chain uses TRBV10-3 with TRBJ2-2, with D perhaps matching TRBD2 (6 bases). The CDR3 runs to 17 residues. CDR1 and CDR2 from the germline V gene are ENHRY and SYGVKD. Deletions cut 4 bases from V and 2 bases from J, with 17 bases between. The CDR3 DNA reads TGTGCCATCAGTGGACTAGGGCTCTTAACAAACACCGGGGAGCTGTTTTTT. Protein sequence: CAISGLGLLTNTGELFF.

The genes are TRBV6-6 and TRBJ2-7; tentative D call: TRBD2 (6 bases). This CDR3 is built from 14 residues. The V gene's germline CDR1 is MNHNY and CDR2 SVGAGI (reference sequence). With 5 bases removed from V and 0 bases from J, the gap between germline ends came to 11 bases. CDR3 sequence: CASSNGLNSYEQYF. The CDR3 coding sequence is TGTGCCAGCAGTAACGGACTAAACTCCTACGAGCAGTACTTC.

J is TRBJ2-3 and V is TRBV6-5; a weak D match, TRBD2 (7 bases). Between the trimmed V and J ends, which lost 4 bases and 3 bases, there was a span of 17 bases. CDR1 and CDR2 (germline): MNHEY, SVGAGI. The CDR3 contains 16 residues. CDR3 loop: CASSSPQRGGTDTQYF. CDR3 sequence (DNA): TGTGCCAGCAGTTCACCTCAGAGGGGGGGAACAGATACGCAGTATTTT.

This clone was seen a few times. The V gene is TRBV7-2, the J gene TRBJ2-5; unclear D gene. This CDR3 is 11 amino acids long. The germline V gene has CDR1 SGHTA and CDR2 FQGNSA. Trimming removed 5 bases at V and 2 bases at J, with 3 bases between. CDR3 nucleotide sequence: TGTGCCAGCAGCCAACAAGAGACCCAGTACTTC. Residues: CASSQQETQYF.